The next 5 T cell receptor beta chains were all read from a single sample in a study of CXCR3-negative and CXCR3-positive naive CD8 T cells. With UMI labels, 5' RACE was used to prepare the TRB cDNA libraries. TCRdb re-called the 5' RACE reads and shows each CDR3 protein once, DNA omitted. Here the sample table reports around 96,000 distinct CDR3 sequences. Sequencing was done on a sample of naive CXCR3- CD8+ T cells from blood. The subset denotes: CD45RO-CCR7+CD27+CD95- naive CD8+ T cells lacking CXCR3 (TNR3-). These receptors originate from a human donor in good health. Some clones in this sample may be carry-over from other donors' samples.

The chain couples TRBV12-3 or TRBV12-4 to TRBJ1-1; TCRdb's D gene call, TRBD1, goes unchecked for lack of DNA. This CDR3 is 13 amino acids long. The CDR3 is CASSLGGFIEAFF.

This chain links TRBV7-7 with TRBJ2-7; the D call of TRBD1 rests on TCRdb alone, since no DNA is present to check it. This CDR3 region has 13 residues. Germline V gene data show CDR1 as SSHAT and CDR2 as FNYEAQ (reference sequence). CDR3 sequence reads: CASSLNGNYEQYF.

The chain couples TRBV6-4 to TRBJ2-3; the D gene TCRdb calls, TRBD2, cannot be checked with no DNA. CDR3 length: 15 residues. Germline V gene data show CDR1 as MRHNA and CDR2 as SNTAGT. The CDR3: CASSDGTSGTDTQYF.

The CDR3 sequence: CSVDAGHNEQFF. The chain recombines TRBV29-1 with TRBJ2-1. Germline V gene lookup returns CDR1 SQVTM and CDR2 ANQGSEA. The CDR3 is 12 amino acids.

The chain carries TRBV6-2 or TRBV6-3 and TRBJ2-7; TCRdb's assignment of TRBD1 cannot be checked, as there is no DNA. Germline assignment: CDR1 MNHEY and CDR2 SVGEGT. The CDR3 loop spans 16 amino acids. This CDR3 reads CASSYYGGVIPYEQYF.